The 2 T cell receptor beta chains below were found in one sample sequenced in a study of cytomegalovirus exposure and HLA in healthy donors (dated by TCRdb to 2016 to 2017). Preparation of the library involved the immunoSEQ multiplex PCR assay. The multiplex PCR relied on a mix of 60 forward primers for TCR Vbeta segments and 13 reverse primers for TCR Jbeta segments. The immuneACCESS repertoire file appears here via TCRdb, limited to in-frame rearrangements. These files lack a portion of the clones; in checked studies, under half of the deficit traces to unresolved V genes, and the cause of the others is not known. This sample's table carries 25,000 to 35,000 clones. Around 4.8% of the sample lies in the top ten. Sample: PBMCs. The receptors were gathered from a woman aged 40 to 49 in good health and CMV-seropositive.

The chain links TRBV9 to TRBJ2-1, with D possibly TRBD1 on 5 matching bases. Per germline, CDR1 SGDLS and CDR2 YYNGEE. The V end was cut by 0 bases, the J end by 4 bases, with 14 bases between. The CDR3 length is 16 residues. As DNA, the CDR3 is TGTGCCAGCAGCGTAGGTGGTCAGGGTCCTTACAATGAGCAGTTCTTC. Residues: CASSVGGQGPYNEQFF.

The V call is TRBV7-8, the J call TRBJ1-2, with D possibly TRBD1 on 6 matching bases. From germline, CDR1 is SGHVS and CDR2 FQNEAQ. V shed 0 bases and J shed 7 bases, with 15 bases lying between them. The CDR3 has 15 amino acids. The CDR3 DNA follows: TGTGCCAGCAGCTTAGCCATGGGGGGGCAGCCTGGCTACACCTTC. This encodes CASSLAMGGQPGYTF.